A single sample gave rise to the 11 T cell receptor beta chains below, sequenced in a study of blood T cell repertoires in COVID-19. Some clones are missing from TCRdb's copy, which holds only in-frame ones; the method was immunoSEQ multiplex PCR. The table includes around 60,000 clones, 72% detected once. The sample consisted of peripheral blood. These receptors were collected from a woman between 65 and 79 years old with COVID-19, enrolled during active disease.

The chain couples TRBV12-3 or TRBV12-4 to TRBJ2-3; D gene unclear. The CDR3 consists of 12 residues. Trimming removed 4 bases at V and 2 bases at J, with 4 bases between. The CDR3 sequence: CASSSYTDTQYF. The DNA for the CDR3 is TGTGCCAGCAGTTCGTACACAGATACGCAGTATTTT.

The J gene is TRBJ2-7, the V gene TRBV24-1, with 10 bases lining up with TRBD2. Looked up from germline, CDR1 is KGHDR and CDR2 is SFDVKD. This CDR3 region has 17 residues. V was clipped by 4 bases and J by 3 bases; unmatched bases: 11. CDR3 amino acids: CATSDPLASGSFYEQYV. The CDR3 DNA is TGTGCCACCAGTGACCCCCTGGCTAGCGGGAGTTTCTACGAGCAGTACGTC.

This clone has a single count. The chain joins TRBV19 to TRBJ1-3; D remains ambiguous. CDR1 LNHDA and CDR2 SQIVND come from the germline V gene (reference sequence). Trimming stripped 3 bases from V and 0 bases from J, with 21 bases between. The CDR3 runs to 19 residues. CDR3 sequence reads: CASSIFRGSRTTSGNTIYF. CDR3 in DNA: TGTGCCAGTAGTATTTTTCGGGGATCTCGAACAACCTCTGGAAACACCATATATTTT.

The rearrangement links TRBV7-2 to TRBJ1-2; possibly TRBD1 for D (5 bases). Looked up from germline, CDR1 is SGHTA and CDR2 is FQGNSA. Trimming shortened V by 5 bases and J by 7 bases, and 17 bases separated the two germline ends. The CDR3 has 14 amino acids. The CDR3 DNA reads as TGTGCCAGCAGCCCCCGACGGGGGTCGGGTGGCTACACCTTC. Its translation is CASSPRRGSGGYTF.

The J gene is TRBJ2-1, the V gene TRBV10-2, with 10 bases aligning to TRBD2. The germline V gene encodes CDR1 WSHSY and CDR2 SAAADI. This CDR3 has 19 residues. Trimming removed 2 bases from V and 7 bases from J; junction bases left unmatched: 17. The CDR3 DNA reads as TGCGCCAGCAGTGAGACTGCTAGCGGGGGTCATTTGGATTGGAATGAGCAGTTCTTC. Its translation: CASSETASGGHLDWNEQFF.

The chain links TRBV2 to TRBJ1-6; 7 bases align to TRBD1. V shed 5 bases and J 0 bases; nucleotides not matched to a gene: 10. Germline V gene lookup returns CDR1 SNHLY and CDR2 FYNNEI. This CDR3 spans 18 amino acids. The CDR3 reads CASSPQTGTSSYNSPLHF. The CDR3 DNA reads as TGTGCCAGCAGTCCCCAGACAGGGACCAGCTCCTATAATTCACCCCTCCACTTT. Complete variable domain (other parts from reference TRBV2 and TRBJ1-6): EPEVTQTPSHQVTQMGQEVILRCVPISNHLYFYWYRQILGQKVEFLVSFYNNEISEKSEIFDDQFSVERPDGSNFTLKIRSTKLEDSAMYFCASSPQTGTSSYNSPLHFGNGTRLTVT.

The chain recombines TRBV25-1 with TRBJ2-1; 10 bases are shared with TRBD2. The germline V gene has CDR1 MGHDK and CDR2 SYGVNS. V lost 3 bases to trimming and J lost 5 bases; unmatched junction nucleotides: 7. The CDR3 length is 16 residues. CDR3 nucleotides: TGTGCCAGCAGTGACCAGCGGGAGGGCTTTAACAATGAGCAGTTCTTC. As protein: CASSDQREGFNNEQFF.

The J gene is TRBJ2-1, the V gene TRBV7-9; TRBD1 matches at 12 bases. CDR1 and CDR2 (germline): SEHNR, FQNEAQ (reference sequence). The CDR3 is 16 amino acids. The V and J ends lost 2 bases and 10 bases, in that order; junction bases with no gene match: 9. CDR3 sequence: CASSLLTGQGAWEQFF. The CDR3 coding sequence is TGTGCCAGCAGCTTACTGACGGGACAGGGGGCATGGGAGCAGTTCTTC.

The V call is TRBV4-1, the J call TRBJ2-7; TRBD1 aligns across 8 bases. Germline CDR1 reads MGHRA; CDR2 reads YSYEKL. The CDR3 loop spans 16 amino acids. V gave up 4 bases and J gave up 4 bases; unmatched junction bases: 12. CDR3 in DNA: TGCGCCAGCAGCCCCCGGACAGGGTCAAAGAGATACGAGCAGTACTTC. It yields the protein CASSPRTGSKRYEQYF.

This clone has just one count. The chain joins TRBV6-6 to TRBJ1-2; 10 nucleotides line up with TRBD1. V lost 6 bases, J lost 2 bases, and 6 bases stayed unmatched. This CDR3 contains 15 residues. Germline-derived CDR1 and CDR2 are MNHNY and SVGAGI (reference sequence). CDR3 amino acids: CASRGQGTQNYGYTF. As DNA, the CDR3 is TGTGCCAGCAGGGGACAGGGGACCCAGAACTATGGCTACACCTTC.

The rearrangement joins TRBV11-2 to TRBJ1-3; D gene ambiguous. This CDR3 region has 13 residues. The V gene's germline CDR1 is SGHAT and CDR2 FQNNGV. V was cut by 5 bases and J by 0 bases, with 5 bases left in between. As DNA, the CDR3 is TGTGCCAGCAGCCAAAACTCTGGAAACACCATATATTTT. This translates into CASSQNSGNTIYF. Supplemented by reference TRBV11-2 and TRBJ1-3, the full variable domain reads EAGVAQSPRYKIIEKRQSVAFWCNPISGHATLYWYQQILGQGPKLLIQFQNNGVVDDSQLPKDRFSAERLKGVDSTLKIQPAKLEDSAVYLCASSQNSGNTIYFGEGSWLTVV.